Listed below are T cell receptor beta chains from one sample, sequenced in a study of T cell changes during pregnancy in multiple sclerosis. Some clones are missing from TCRdb's copy, which holds only in-frame ones; the method was immunoSEQ multiplex PCR. The table includes about 76,000 clones, roughly 92% detected once. Specimen: peripheral blood, collected in the first trimester of pregnancy. The receptors were gathered from a female donor in good health, enrolled as a control in a pregnancy study. CDR3s include the opening cysteine and the closing phenylalanine or tryptophan. D genes are given only for firm matches. Some rows have no size entry. The others give once, few or many, or a class for an expanded clone.

TRBV5-1	14	TRBD2	TRBJ2-1	-	TGCGCCAGCAGCCTTAGCGGGGGGGGCAATGAGCAGTTCTTC	CASSLSGGGNEQFF
TRBV2	12	-	TRBJ2-3	-	TGTGCCAGCAGTGAGCGCGGGAATACGCAGTATTTT	CASSERGNTQYF
TRBV18	15	TRBD1	TRBJ1-1	-	TGTGCCAGCTCACCATTGCAGGGGGCGGGGGCTGAAGCTTTCTTT	CASSPLQGAGAEAFF
TRBV5-5	14	-	TRBJ1-3	-	TGTGCCAGCAGCGCCGGAGGCTCTGGAAACACCATATATTTT	CASSAGGSGNTIYF
TRBV6-5	15	-	TRBJ1-1	-	TGTGCCAGCGCAAGCGGTCTTACGCTGAACACTGAAGCTTTCTTT	CASASGLTLNTEAFF
TRBV11-2	17	-	TRBJ1-1	-	TGTGCCAGCAGCTTAGGATTGCCAGGACAACTGAACACTGAAGCTTTCTTT	CASSLGLPGQLNTEAFF
TRBV30	15	TRBD1	TRBJ2-1	-	TGTGCCTGGAGTGAGGGACAGGGGGCCCACAATGAGCAGTTCTTC	CAWSEGQGAHNEQFF
TRBV7-6	14	-	TRBJ2-7	-	TGTGCCAGCAGCTTAGAAGTTAGAGGATACGAGCAGTACTTC	CASSLEVRGYEQYF
TRBV6-6	11	TRBD1	TRBJ1-1	-	TGTGCCAGCAGTTGGGACAGGGGTTCTTTCTTT	CASSWDRGSFF
TRBV9	12	-	TRBJ1-5	-	TGTGCCAGCAACCGGGACAATCAGCCCCAGCATTTT	CASNRDNQPQHF
TRBV4-1	15	-	TRBJ2-7	-	TGCGCCAGCAGCCCAGGACTTCGAAGCCCCTACGAGCAGTACTTC	CASSPGLRSPYEQYF
TRBV19	14	TRBD1	TRBJ2-7	once	TGTGCCAGTAGTAGGGGGACAGGGGACTACGAGCAGTACTTC	CASSRGTGDYEQYF
TRBV27	13	TRBD1	TRBJ1-1	-	TGTGCCAGCAGTTTGAGGGGGCTAACTGAAGCTTTCTTT	CASSLRGLTEAFF
TRBV7-9	17	TRBD2	TRBJ2-7	-	TGTGCCAGCAGCCACCCCCGCGGGAGCCCTAGTTTTTACGAGCAGTACTTC	CASSHPRGSPSFYEQYF